The source of this TCR beta chain is a study of persistence of HIV-infected CD4 T cells. This was the immunoSEQ version 4 assay in survey mode. Template was genomic DNA at roughly 9.3 ng/uL, with up to roughly 1 ug used per sample. Sequencing used immunoSEQ multiplex PCR; TCRdb keeps in-frame clones, though not all of them. The sample includes roughly 20,000 clones, around 82% of them seen just once. V trimming: 6 bases; J trimming: 3 bases; junction bases outside the gene matches: 11. Per the germline V gene, CDR1 is SQVTM and CDR2 is ANQGSEA. The CDR3 spans 15 residues. Of note for this clone: Its matching antigen is unknown.

Lysates of CMV-infected fibroblasts at 10 ug/mL stimulated these cells. Sorting selected CD4+ T cells upregulating both CD40 ligand and CD69. The genes are TRBV29-1 and TRBJ2-3; TRBD1 aligns across 8 bases. This sample comprised CD4+ T cells sorted from PBMCs after 18-hour stimulation, obtained from a patient who received antiretroviral therapy. This clonotype originated in an adult man with HIV who was CMV-seropositive. DNA of the CDR3: TGCAGCGTAGATCGACAGGGGTCCTCGACAGATACGCAGTATTTT. This codes for CSVDRQGSSTDTQYF.